This T cell receptor beta chain was sequenced for a study of blood T cell repertoires in COVID-19. Overall study context: The United States, Italy and Spain supplied acute and convalescent COVID-19 samples. PBMCs, B-cell-depleted T cells, or T cells provided the cDNA or gDNA that made up the material.

The CDR3 has 16 amino acids. Germline V gene sequence: CDR1 MNHNY, CDR2 SVGAGI (reference sequence). J was trimmed by 2 bases and V by 5 bases; bases with no gene match: 8. Per the study methods: Nucleated cell counts were estimated from reference gene primer amplification. Generated by immunoSEQ multiplex PCR, the TCRdb table keeps only in-frame clones and is missing some. Clone size and the V and J calls come from that table; the DNA yielded D and trimming. The sample carries about 150,000 clones, about four fifths recorded once. The TCR originated in a woman older than 75 with active or convalescent COVID-19. Sample: peripheral blood. This chain uses TRBV6-6 with TRBJ1-2; 10 nucleotides agree with TRBD1. The CDR3 sequence: CASSPLGTGDNYGYTF. Here the CDR3 DNA reads TGTGCCAGCAGTCCCCTCGGGACAGGGGACAACTATGGCTACACCTTC.